The clone carrying this T cell receptor (beta chain) was recorded at least ten times. The antigen is undetermined. In germline, CDR1 is SQVTM, CDR2 ANQGSEA. This CDR3 spans 12 amino acids. The V and J ends lost 4 bases and 5 bases respectively, with 11 bases between them. These data come from a study of Graves' ophthalmopathy and Graves' hyperthyroidism. Study results and caveats: Also, most clonotypes expanded in the thyroid above 0.001 frequency appeared in blood.

The authors amplified TCR beta CDR3 regions, and they did so from RNA transcripts for repertoire sequencing. An initial RT-PCR round employing HTBI primers preceded a second-round multiplex PCR. From the multiplex PCR reads, TCRdb called clonotypes with MiXCR, one entry per CDR3 protein. The profile shows 360,000 or so distinct CDR3 sequences, roughly 18% of them singletons. Sequencing was done on a sample of peripheral blood. The receptor was isolated from a young woman with Graves' ophthalmopathy. J is TRBJ2-5 and V is TRBV29-1, with a possible D match to TRBD1 (5 bases). CDR3 DNA sequence: TGCAGCGTTGTACAGGCCGGGGAGACCCAGTACTTC. Its protein product is CSVVQAGETQYF. The full variable domain, in which reference TRBV29-1 and TRBJ2-5 provide the parts outside the CDR3, is SAVISQKPSRDICQRGTSLTIQCQVDSQVTMMFWYRQQPGQSLTLIATANQGSEATYESGFVIDKFPISRPNLTFSTLTVSNMSPEDSSIYLCSVVQAGETQYFGPGTRLLVL.